A selection of T cell receptor beta chains follows, all from one sample in a study of Ad26.COV2.S vaccination and SARS-CoV-2 variants. Assay: immunoSEQ multiplex PCR; the TCRdb copy retains only in-frame clones and omits some. Seen here are roughly 320,000 clones, 70% to 90% observed once, and the top ten hold 1.9%. This material consisted of peripheral blood, taken in a trial of Ad26.COV2.S vaccine versus placebo. These receptors originate from a person between 18 and 60 years old who received the Ad26.COV2.S COVID-19 vaccine or a placebo. The conserved cysteine and the conserved F or W are not part of the CDR3 here. Fields, in order: J gene, V gene, CDR3 protein.

J gene: TRBJ1-2; V gene: TRBV5-1; CDR3 protein: ASSTQGNYGYT
J gene: TRBJ1-2; V gene: TRBV4-1; CDR3 protein: ASSTIPDYGYT
J gene: TRBJ1-3; V gene: TRBV29-1; CDR3 protein: SALNYSGNTIY
J gene: TRBJ1-5; V gene: TRBV2; CDR3 protein: ASRQEFYSNQPQH
J gene: TRBJ1-1; V gene: TRBV7-9; CDR3 protein: ASSPTGIMNTEAF
J gene: TRBJ1-6; V gene: TRBV11-2; CDR3 protein: ASSLVGSDGSTYNSPLH
J gene: TRBJ2-1; V gene: TRBV7-2; CDR3 protein: ASSFRASGGADEQF
J gene: TRBJ2-3; V gene: TRBV11-2; CDR3 protein: ASRSSGGTDTQY
J gene: TRBJ1-1; V gene: TRBV5-1; CDR3 protein: ASSFDRYTEAF
J gene: TRBJ2-3; V gene: TRBV7-2; CDR3 protein: ASSSNTDTQY
J gene: TRBJ1-3; V gene: TRBV2; CDR3 protein: ASSRPGGELSGNTIY
J gene: TRBJ2-3; V gene: TRBV5-1; CDR3 protein: ASSLGQTDTQY
J gene: TRBJ2-5; V gene: TRBV12-3/TRBV12-4; CDR3 protein: ASSHQETQY
J gene: TRBJ2-5; V gene: TRBV30; CDR3 protein: AWSAPPQETQY
J gene: TRBJ2-2; V gene: TRBV18; CDR3 protein: ASSRQINTGELF
J gene: TRBJ2-5; V gene: TRBV9; CDR3 protein: ASSERLADQETQY
J gene: TRBJ2-7; V gene: TRBV15; CDR3 protein: ATSFQKPGLGAEQY
J gene: TRBJ1-2; V gene: TRBV7-2; CDR3 protein: ASSQDGTIYGYT
J gene: TRBJ2-7; V gene: TRBV5-1; CDR3 protein: ASSPVEPYEQY
J gene: TRBJ1-2; V gene: TRBV6-5; CDR3 protein: ASSYDVGTGDGYT
J gene: TRBJ1-5; V gene: TRBV5-6; CDR3 protein: ASSGGAGLNQPQH
J gene: TRBJ2-3; V gene: TRBV30; CDR3 protein: AWSESGIPTDTQY
J gene: TRBJ2-3; V gene: TRBV9; CDR3 protein: ASSVSGGFSTDTQY
J gene: TRBJ2-5; V gene: TRBV4-1; CDR3 protein: ASSRGSGGAWETQY
J gene: TRBJ1-2; V gene: TRBV7-8; CDR3 protein: ASGPQGAKLAYGYT
J gene: TRBJ1-4; V gene: TRBV4-3; CDR3 protein: ASSQEGGTQIEKLF
J gene: TRBJ2-1; V gene: TRBV9; CDR3 protein: ASGQGAYGEEQF
J gene: TRBJ2-7; V gene: TRBV2; CDR3 protein: ASRDTSGAGEQY
J gene: TRBJ1-2; V gene: TRBV7-9; CDR3 protein: ASSLDTRLGLTNYGYT
J gene: TRBJ2-5; V gene: TRBV7-9; CDR3 protein: ASSLGSQSETQY
J gene: TRBJ1-1; V gene: TRBV29-1; CDR3 protein: SVVRELNTEAF
J gene: TRBJ2-5; V gene: TRBV7-2; CDR3 protein: ASSAGTSGKTQY
J gene: TRBJ2-2; V gene: TRBV6-1; CDR3 protein: ASSDRAGREETGELF
J gene: TRBJ2-5; V gene: TRBV7-2; CDR3 protein: ASSWVAGTHQETQY
J gene: TRBJ1-2; V gene: TRBV11-2; CDR3 protein: ASSQRDGGV
J gene: TRBJ1-1; V gene: TRBV5-1; CDR3 protein: ASSLVGQGRSDTEAF
J gene: TRBJ2-7; V gene: TRBV5-1; CDR3 protein: ASSLVGEQY
J gene: TRBJ2-1; V gene: TRBV6-1; CDR3 protein: ASSEDGRYNEQF
J gene: TRBJ2-3; V gene: TRBV3-1/TRBV3-2; CDR3 protein: ASSPPWGAEGTQY
J gene: TRBJ2-7; V gene: TRBV5-1; CDR3 protein: ASSSLQGLLYEQY
J gene: TRBJ1-5; V gene: TRBV23-1; CDR3 protein: ASSQSRGHSNQPQH
J gene: TRBJ1-3; V gene: TRBV5-8; CDR3 protein: ASSLGRQAGNTIY
J gene: TRBJ1-1; V gene: TRBV28; CDR3 protein: ASSLPQGAGNTEAF
J gene: TRBJ1-2; V gene: TRBV7-2; CDR3 protein: ASSLGGAWGYT
J gene: TRBJ1-2; V gene: TRBV3-1/TRBV3-2; CDR3 protein: ASSQSQGGYT
J gene: TRBJ1-1; V gene: TRBV7-8; CDR3 protein: ASSLYRGPTTEAF
J gene: TRBJ1-4; V gene: TRBV5-1; CDR3 protein: ASSFGRYDEKLF
J gene: TRBJ1-4; V gene: TRBV7-8; CDR3 protein: ASSRGAGEKLF
J gene: TRBJ2-1; V gene: TRBV10-3; CDR3 protein: AIKGGDYNEQF
J gene: TRBJ1-2; V gene: TRBV19; CDR3 protein: ASSIRTGIGYT
J gene: TRBJ1-5; V gene: TRBV6-1; CDR3 protein: ASSDRAGTSQPQH
J gene: TRBJ1-1; V gene: TRBV5-6; CDR3 protein: ASSPYSYKRNTEAF
J gene: TRBJ2-1; V gene: TRBV14; CDR3 protein: ASSGQVRSYNEQF
J gene: TRBJ1-2; V gene: TRBV15; CDR3 protein: ATSRDTVTANYGYT
J gene: TRBJ1-4; V gene: TRBV6-6; CDR3 protein: ASRREKGNEKLF
J gene: TRBJ1-2; V gene: TRBV30; CDR3 protein: AWRQGAKDGYT
J gene: TRBJ1-2; V gene: TRBV30; CDR3 protein: AWSVRHLYGYT
J gene: TRBJ1-5; V gene: TRBV25-1; CDR3 protein: ASSEGGSNQPQH
J gene: TRBJ1-2; V gene: TRBV5-4; CDR3 protein: ASSFGNYGYT
J gene: TRBJ2-5; V gene: TRBV5-1; CDR3 protein: ATARDRGIVETQY